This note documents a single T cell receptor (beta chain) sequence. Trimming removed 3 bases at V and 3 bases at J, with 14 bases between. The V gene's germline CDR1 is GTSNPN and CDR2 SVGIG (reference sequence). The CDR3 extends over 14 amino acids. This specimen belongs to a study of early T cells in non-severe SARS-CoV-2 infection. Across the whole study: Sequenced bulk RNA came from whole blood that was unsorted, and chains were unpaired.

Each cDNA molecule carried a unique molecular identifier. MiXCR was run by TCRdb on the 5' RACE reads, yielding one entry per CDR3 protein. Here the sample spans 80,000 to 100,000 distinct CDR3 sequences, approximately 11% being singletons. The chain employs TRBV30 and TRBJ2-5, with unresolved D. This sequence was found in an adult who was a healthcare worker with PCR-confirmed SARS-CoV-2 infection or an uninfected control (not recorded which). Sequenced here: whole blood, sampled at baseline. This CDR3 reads CAWSFLGMEETQYF. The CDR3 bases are TGTGCCTGGAGCTTTTTAGGGATGGAAGAGACCCAGTACTTC.